This paragraph reports one TCR beta chain. The read terminates 3 residues ahead of where the CDR3 ends, so the germline J gene completes it. This sample stems from a study of T cells in women clearing cervical HPV infection. Study background: Controls gave blood once infection was undetectable; cases at lesion identification.

Sequenced by immunoSEQ multiplex PCR; TCRdb stores in-frame clones only, minus some. Its clone listing holds roughly 48,000 clones. This CDR3 contains 13 residues. Germline CDR1 is SGHRS and CDR2 is YFSETQ. V was trimmed by 0 bases and J by 4 bases, leaving 8 bases between them. Specimen: blood buffy coat. The V gene is TRBV5-1, the J gene TRBJ2-7; weak D call: TRBD2 (6 bases). This receptor was taken from a woman between 18 and 69 years old with a cervical HPV16 infection that either progressed to CIN3+ or cleared (not recorded which). The sequenced CDR3 bases are TGCGCCAGCAGCTTGGAGGGACTTTACGAG. It encodes CASSLEGLYE. The complete CDR3 reads CASSLEGLYEQYF.